This is a list of T cell receptor beta chains from one sample in a study of T-cell memory formation after mild COVID-19. TCRdb independently ran MiXCR on the 5' RACE reads; one entry per CDR3 protein. This table has about 560,000 distinct CDR3 sequences, around a sixth appearing once. Specimen: PBMCs or a T cell subset sorted from them (not recorded which). Every receptor here comes from an adult woman who had mild COVID-19 (a few samples of this study predate the infection). Cell type and time point are not known. The CDR3 runs from the conserved cysteine through the conserved F or W. A D gene is named only where the DNA matches it firmly. The size entry is marked missing in some rows and otherwise reads once, few, many or a size class.

j_call: TRBJ2-7; clone_size: -; v_call: TRBV7-2; d_call: TRBD2; cdr3_nt: TGTGCCAGCAGCTTAGAGGTGGGGGGGGAGTACTTC; cdr3_aa: CASSLEVGGEYF
j_call: TRBJ1-1; clone_size: few; v_call: TRBV5-1; d_call: -; cdr3_nt: TGCGCCAGCTCTACAGGGACCACTGAAGCTTTCTTT; cdr3_aa: CASSTGTTEAFF
j_call: TRBJ2-3; clone_size: many; v_call: TRBV12-3/TRBV12-4; d_call: TRBD2; cdr3_nt: TGTGCCAGCACCCCGCTAGCGGGAGGGAGGACAGATACGCAGTATTTT; cdr3_aa: CASTPLAGGRTDTQYF
j_call: TRBJ1-1; clone_size: -; v_call: TRBV12-3/TRBV12-4; d_call: TRBD1; cdr3_nt: TGTGCCAGCAGTTTACAGGCAGGGGGCAACACTGAAGCTTTCTTT; cdr3_aa: CASSLQAGGNTEAFF
j_call: TRBJ2-7; clone_size: once; v_call: TRBV19; d_call: -; cdr3_nt: TGTGCCAGTAGTGGGGGCTTACCCCCGTCCTACGAGCAGTACTTC; cdr3_aa: CASSGGLPPSYEQYF
j_call: TRBJ2-1; clone_size: -; v_call: TRBV20-1; d_call: -; cdr3_nt: TGCAGTGCTAGAGATCGGGGGGCGAACTACAATGAGCAGTTCTTC; cdr3_aa: CSARDRGANYNEQFF
j_call: TRBJ2-5; clone_size: few; v_call: TRBV7-2; d_call: -; cdr3_nt: TGTGCCAGCAGCTTAGCAGAGAGGGAGACCCAGTACTTC; cdr3_aa: CASSLAERETQYF
j_call: TRBJ2-3; clone_size: -; v_call: TRBV4-1; d_call: -; cdr3_nt: TGCGCCAGCCACGCTTGGGGTAGCGGCACAGATACGCAGTATTTT; cdr3_aa: CASHAWGSGTDTQYF
j_call: TRBJ2-7; clone_size: -; v_call: TRBV18; d_call: -; cdr3_nt: TGTGCCAGCTCAACGACAGTCACTTCCTACGAGCAGTACTTC; cdr3_aa: CASSTTVTSYEQYF
j_call: TRBJ1-1; clone_size: -; v_call: TRBV29-1; d_call: -; cdr3_nt: TGCAGCGTTGGAGGTTCTGGAGGAAACCTCATGAACACTGAAGCTTTCTTT; cdr3_aa: CSVGGSGGNLMNTEAFF
j_call: TRBJ2-5; clone_size: -; v_call: TRBV2; d_call: -; cdr3_nt: TGTGCCAGCACTCGACCAGGTCAAGAGACCCAGTACTTC; cdr3_aa: CASTRPGQETQYF
j_call: TRBJ1-5; clone_size: -; v_call: TRBV6-1; d_call: -; cdr3_nt: TGTGCCAGCAGTGAACGGGGGGCTGGCAATCAGCCCCAGCATTTT; cdr3_aa: CASSERGAGNQPQHF
j_call: TRBJ2-5; clone_size: few; v_call: TRBV21-1; d_call: -; cdr3_nt: TGTGCCAGCAGCAGACGACAGGGCTTCAGGGAGACCCAGTACTTC; cdr3_aa: CASSRRQGFRETQYF
j_call: TRBJ2-2; clone_size: -; v_call: TRBV23-1; d_call: TRBD2; cdr3_nt: TGCGCCAGCACTCCAGCTTGGAGGCTAGCGGGGGTGAACACCGGGGAGCTGTTTTTT; cdr3_aa: CASTPAWRLAGVNTGELFF
j_call: TRBJ1-2; clone_size: few; v_call: TRBV24-1; d_call: -; cdr3_nt: TGTGCCACCAGTGACTCTAGGGGAAGGCTCTATGGCTACACCTTC; cdr3_aa: CATSDSRGRLYGYTF
j_call: TRBJ1-4; clone_size: few; v_call: TRBV12-3/TRBV12-4; d_call: -; cdr3_nt: TGTGCCAGCAGTTTGGTCCCCCCCAATGAAAAACTGTTTTTT; cdr3_aa: CASSLVPPNEKLFF
j_call: TRBJ2-7; clone_size: -; v_call: TRBV29-1; d_call: -; cdr3_nt: TGCAGCGCCCTTAACCCGTCGCGATCAACCTACGAGCAGTACTTC; cdr3_aa: CSALNPSRSTYEQYF
j_call: TRBJ2-5; clone_size: few; v_call: TRBV5-6; d_call: -; cdr3_nt: TGTGCCAGCAGCGCCGGGCCCAGAGGAGAGACCCAGTACTTC; cdr3_aa: CASSAGPRGETQYF
j_call: TRBJ1-3; clone_size: many; v_call: TRBV20-1; d_call: -; cdr3_nt: TGCAGTGCTAGAGCGGACAGTTTCTCTGGAAACACCATATATTTT; cdr3_aa: CSARADSFSGNTIYF
j_call: TRBJ2-7; clone_size: -; v_call: TRBV20-1; d_call: TRBD2; cdr3_nt: TGCAGTGCTAGGAGGGCGGGAGTTGCTAACGAGCAGTACTTC; cdr3_aa: CSARRAGVANEQYF
j_call: TRBJ1-1; clone_size: -; v_call: TRBV7-6; d_call: -; cdr3_nt: TGTGCCAGCAGCTTAGGTCGGGCGGTGAGCACTGAAGCTTTCTTT; cdr3_aa: CASSLGRAVSTEAFF